This TCR beta chain was recorded in a study of blood T cell repertoires in COVID-19. Overall study context: Some COVID-19 samples were acute and others convalescent; all came from the United States, Italy and Spain.

V shed 8 bases and J 1 base; nucleotides not matched to a gene: 12. This CDR3 has 17 residues. Germline V gene lookup returns CDR1 MDHEN and CDR2 SYDVKM. In the original analysis: The assay estimated nucleated cells by amplifying reference gene primers. Clones were sequenced by immunoSEQ multiplex PCR, and TCRdb holds only the in-frame ones, with some missing. V and J calls and clone size are copied from that table; D and trimming were computed from the DNA. The sample has some 49,000 clones; roughly nine tenths are singletons. The sequence derives from a man aged 70-80 years with active COVID-19. Sequencing was carried out using peripheral blood. This chain connects TRBV28 to TRBJ2-1; the match to TRBD1 covers 9 bases. The CDR3 nucleotides are TGTGCCAGCCTTAACGCTCGGACAGGGGTGTCCTACAATGAGCAGTTCTTC. Protein sequence: CASLNARTGVSYNEQFF.